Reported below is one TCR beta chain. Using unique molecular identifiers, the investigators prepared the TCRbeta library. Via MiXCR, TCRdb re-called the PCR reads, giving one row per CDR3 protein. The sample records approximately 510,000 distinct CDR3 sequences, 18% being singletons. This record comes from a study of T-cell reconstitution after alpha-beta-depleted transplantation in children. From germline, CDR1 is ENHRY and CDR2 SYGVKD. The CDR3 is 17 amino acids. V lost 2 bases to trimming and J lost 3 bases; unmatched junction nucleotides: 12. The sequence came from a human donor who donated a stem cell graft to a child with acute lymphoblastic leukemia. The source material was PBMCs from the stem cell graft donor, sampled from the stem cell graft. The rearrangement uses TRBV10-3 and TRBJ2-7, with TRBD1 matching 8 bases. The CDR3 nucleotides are TGTGCCATCAGTGAGGATTCTGACAGGGGCAACCTCTACGAGCAGTACTTC. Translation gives CAISEDSDRGNLYEQYF.